The 26 T cell receptor beta chains below all came from one sample that was sequenced in a study of T cell changes during pregnancy in multiple sclerosis. The protocol was immunoSEQ multiplex PCR, while the TCRdb copy is restricted to in-frame clones and leaves out a portion. Here the sample spans some 80,000 clones, 89% being singletons. The sample here was peripheral blood, taken in the first trimester of pregnancy. These receptors were collected from a female donor in good health, enrolled as a control in a pregnancy study.

The genes are TRBV19 and TRBJ2-1; a possible D gene is TRBD1 (5 bases). The CDR3 covers 15 residues. V was pared by 5 bases and J by 0 bases, with 11 bases between. Germline CDR1 LNHDA, CDR2 SQIVND (reference sequence). The CDR3 bases are TGTGCCAGTAGTGTCGAGGACAACTCCTACAATGAGCAGTTCTTC. It translates to CASSVEDNSYNEQFF.

The rearrangement uses TRBV11-2 and TRBJ1-6, with TRBD1 as a possible D gene (5 bases). From germline, CDR1 is SGHAT and CDR2 FQNNGV. The CDR3 is 15 amino acids. V lost 2 bases and J 10 bases, leaving 15 bases between the germline ends. DNA for the CDR3: TGTGCCAGCAGCTTACAGGCGCAGGGCGGATCACCCCTCCACTTT. It translates to CASSLQAQGGSPLHF.

The chain carries TRBV5-1 and TRBJ1-1; D might be TRBD1 (5 bases). The CDR3 runs to 13 residues. The germline gives CDR1 SGHRS, CDR2 YFSETQ. Trimming took off 0 bases at V and 6 bases at J, with 9 bases between the two ends. CDR3 DNA: TGCGCCAGCAGCTTGGGGGGGGTAGCTGAAGCTTTCTTT. Translated: CASSLGGVAEAFF.

The rearrangement links TRBV9 to TRBJ1-4, with TRBD1 matching 8 bases. The CDR3 is 16 residues long. From germline, CDR1 is SGDLS and CDR2 YYNGEE. V shed 0 bases, J shed 5 bases, and the junction held 6 bases outside the gene matches. CDR3 DNA: TGTGCCAGCAGCGTAGCCGCGGGACAGGCCAATGAAAAACTGTTTTTT. Its protein product is CASSVAAGQANEKLFF. The full variable domain, in which reference TRBV9 and TRBJ1-4 provide the parts outside the CDR3, is DSGVTQTPKHLITATGQRVTLRCSPRSGDLSVYWYQQSLDQGLQFLIQYYNGEERAKGNILERFSAQQFPDLHSELNLSSLELGDSALYFCASSVAAGQANEKLFFGSGTQLSVL.

The chain recombines TRBV6-5 with TRBJ2-7; 12 positions agree with TRBD1. The CDR3 loop spans 14 amino acids. Losses at the gene ends were 7 bases for V and 9 bases for J; bases not matched to a gene: 10. Germline assignment: CDR1 MNHEY and CDR2 SVGAGI. DNA for the CDR3: TGTGCCAGCACCCCCCCGGGACAGGGGGCTGTGCAGTACTTC. It is translated as CASTPPGQGAVQYF.

This chain links TRBV4-3 with TRBJ2-1; the D gene is possibly TRBD2 (6 bases). Per the germline V gene, CDR1 is LGHNA and CDR2 is YSLEER. The V end lost 1 base, the J end lost 9 bases, and 16 bases lay between the germline ends. The CDR3 sequence is 15 residues long. The CDR3 coding sequence is TGCGCCAGCAGCCAAGTCTCATACGGGGGAGGTGAGCAGTTCTTC. Its protein product is CASSQVSYGGGEQFF.

The chain uses TRBV9 and TRBJ1-2; the match to TRBD1 covers 7 bases. Germline V lookup: CDR1 SGDLS, CDR2 YYNGEE. V shed 1 base, J shed 8 bases, and the junction held 5 bases outside the gene matches. CDR3 length: 13 residues. CDR3 region: CASSVQTGEGYTF. The CDR3 DNA reads as TGTGCCAGCAGCGTACAAACAGGGGAGGGCTACACCTTC.

V usage is TRBV11-3 and J usage is TRBJ2-1; 16 nucleotides line up with TRBD2. With 4 bases clipped from V and 1 base from J, the junction kept 4 bases outside the gene matches. CDR3 length equals 18 residues. CDR1 is SGHNT and CDR2 is YENEEA in the germline V gene. CDR3 bases: TGTGCCAGCAGCTCGGGGACTAGCGGGAGGGGGTCCTACAATGAGCAGTTCTTC. Encoded protein: CASSSGTSGRGSYNEQFF.

This clone showed up just once. The chain has TRBV9 and TRBJ2-5; 8 bases are shared with TRBD1. In germline, CDR1 is SGDLS, CDR2 YYNGEE. Unmatched junction bases numbered 6, after V lost 3 bases and J lost 2 bases. This CDR3 is 15 amino acids long. The CDR3 sequence is CASSAGQGWQETQYF. CDR3 nucleotides: TGTGCCAGCAGCGCCGGACAGGGCTGGCAAGAGACCCAGTACTTC.

This clone was seen only a few times. The rearrangement links TRBV9 to TRBJ1-4; D might be TRBD1 (6 bases). CDR3 length equals 15 residues. CDR1 is SGDLS and CDR2 is YYNGEE in the germline V gene. The V end was cut by 0 bases, the J end by 7 bases, with 13 bases between. CDR3 loop: CASSVAPDSLEKLFF. The CDR3 region has the DNA TGTGCCAGCAGCGTAGCCCCGGACAGCCTTGAAAAACTGTTTTTT.

The chain couples TRBV6-1 to TRBJ2-1; the match to TRBD2 covers 7 bases. The CDR3 is made up of 16 amino acids. V shed 4 bases and J 8 bases; nucleotides not matched to a gene: 14. Looked up from germline, CDR1 is MNHNS and CDR2 is SASEGT. The chain's CDR3 is CASSALGGLTNDEQFF. The DNA of the CDR3 is TGTGCCAGCAGTGCTTTGGGGGGACTAACGAATGATGAGCAGTTCTTC.

This chain links TRBV6-1 with TRBJ1-2, with 8 nucleotides matching TRBD1. Losses at the gene ends were 6 bases for V and 4 bases for J; bases not matched to a gene: 7. The CDR3 totals 14 residues. CDR1 MNHNS and CDR2 SASEGT come from the germline V gene. CDR3 residues: CASRSGGAVYGYTF. The CDR3 coding sequence is TGTGCCAGCAGATCAGGGGGCGCGGTCTATGGCTACACCTTC.

The rearrangement joins TRBV5-1 to TRBJ1-2; D is perhaps TRBD1 (6 bases). The CDR3 is made up of 15 amino acids. Germline CDR1 is SGHRS and CDR2 is YFSETQ. Trimming stripped 0 bases from V and 7 bases from J, with 16 bases between. In DNA form, the CDR3 reads TGCGCCAGCAGCTTGGCCGCTTCACAGGGCTCTGGCTACACCTTC. This gives the protein CASSLAASQGSGYTF.

This chain joins TRBV5-1 and TRBJ1-1; possible D gene TRBD1, 5 bases. The germline V and J ends were trimmed by 2 bases and 1 base, with 15 bases remaining between them. Germline V gene sequence: CDR1 SGHRS, CDR2 YFSETQ. CDR3 length: 16 amino acids. The chain's CDR3 is CASSLIPAGKNTEAFF. Here the CDR3 DNA reads TGCGCCAGCAGCTTAATTCCGGCAGGGAAGAACACTGAAGCTTTCTTT.

The V gene is TRBV9, the J gene TRBJ2-7; 7 nucleotides line up with TRBD1. V dropped 0 bases and J dropped 3; count of bases not matched to a gene: 6. Per the germline V gene, CDR1 is SGDLS and CDR2 is YYNGEE. The CDR3 loop spans 15 amino acids. CDR3 sequence (DNA): TGTGCCAGCAGCGTAGACGGGACAGAAAGCTACGAGCAGTACTTC. Translation gives CASSVDGTESYEQYF. The variable domain in full, with the rest retrieved from reference TRBV9 and TRBJ2-7, is DSGVTQTPKHLITATGQRVTLRCSPRSGDLSVYWYQQSLDQGLQFLIQYYNGEERAKGNILERFSAQQFPDLHSELNLSSLELGDSALYFCASSVDGTESYEQYFGPGTRLTVT.

In DNA form, the CDR3 reads TGTGCCAGCAGGACTGGGGAGGCCGGGGAGCTGTTTTTT. Its translation is CASRTGEAGELFF. The rearrangement uses TRBV6-5 and TRBJ2-2, with D possibly being TRBD2 (6 bases). The ends were cut back, 6 bases at V and 6 bases at J, with 11 bases in the middle. The germline V gene encodes CDR1 MNHEY and CDR2 SVGAGI. The CDR3 length is 13 residues.

This sequence joins TRBV5-6 and TRBJ2-7; possibly TRBD2 for D (5 bases). This CDR3 region has 13 residues. From germline, CDR1 is SGHDT and CDR2 YYEEEE. The ends were cut back, 2 bases at V and 3 bases at J, with 9 bases in the middle. CDR3 sequence: CASSLPLGYEQYF. The DNA of the CDR3 is TGTGCCAGCAGCTTACCACTAGGCTACGAGCAGTACTTC.

This chain uses TRBV4-1 with TRBJ1-1; D is unclear. CDR1 MGHRA and CDR2 YSYEKL come from the germline V gene. The CDR3 loop spans 19 amino acids. V lost 1 base to trimming and J lost 0 bases, with 21 bases between them. The CDR3 DNA follows: TGCGCCAGCAGCCAAGGAAAGCTAGGAGGGAATCTTGTGAACACTGAAGCTTTCTTT. As protein: CASSQGKLGGNLVNTEAFF.

V is TRBV11-2 and J is TRBJ2-7; 8 bases are shared with TRBD1. In germline, CDR1 is SGHAT, CDR2 FQNNGV. This CDR3 spans 14 amino acids. The junction had 5 bases not matched to a gene; V was cut back by 5 bases and J by 2 bases. The CDR3 protein is CASSARDRPYEQYF. In DNA form, the CDR3 reads TGTGCCAGCAGCGCCCGGGACAGGCCCTACGAGCAGTACTTC.

This chain links TRBV5-6 with TRBJ1-3; tentatively, D is TRBD1 (6 bases). Germline V gene data show CDR1 as SGHDT and CDR2 as YYEEEE. Deletions cut 0 bases from V and 2 bases from J, with 18 bases between. The CDR3 is 18 residues long. CDR3 sequence (DNA): TGTGCCAGCAGCTTGGATGGGACACGTTTTAGGCCTGGAAACACCATATATTTT. Its translation is CASSLDGTRFRPGNTIYF.

The rearrangement links TRBV9 to TRBJ2-3; TRBD2 agrees at 10 bases. V dropped 3 bases and J dropped 4; count of bases not matched to a gene: 2. Germline CDR1 SGDLS, CDR2 YYNGEE. CDR3 size: 14 residues. CDR3 bases: TGTGCCAGCAGCGAGCGGGAGGGTCCAGATACGCAGTATTTT. It is translated as CASSEREGPDTQYF.

This clone occurred a few times. The chain recombines TRBV10-1 with TRBJ2-7; no firm D call. Per the germline V gene, CDR1 is WNHNN and CDR2 is SYGVQD (reference sequence). The CDR3 has 13 residues. V was clipped by 6 bases and J by 4 bases, with 13 bases between them. CDR3 residues: CASSSEAPYEQYF. CDR3 coding DNA: TGCGCCAGCAGCTCTGAGGCTCCGTACGAGCAGTACTTC.

The chain combines TRBV27 with TRBJ1-1; D unresolved. There are 11 residues in the CDR3. CDR1 MNHEY and CDR2 SMNVEV come from the germline V gene (reference sequence). Trimming stripped 7 bases from V and 7 bases from J, with 10 bases between. The CDR3 loop reads CASIRRGEAFF. The CDR3 coding sequence is TGTGCCAGCATACGGCGAGGTGAAGCTTTCTTT.

This rearrangement joins TRBV20-1 to TRBJ1-1; 7 positions agree with TRBD1. CDR3 length: 11 amino acids. J lost 10 bases, V lost 0 bases, and 2 bases had no gene match. Germline V gives CDR1 DFQATT, CDR2 SNEGSKA (reference sequence). The chain's CDR3 is CSARENRGAFF. The DNA of the CDR3 is TGCAGTGCTAGAGAAAACAGGGGAGCTTTCTTT.

The CDR3 DNA is TGTGCCAGCAGCTTAGAGTCGTTCGGAGATACGCAGTATTTT. Translated: CASSLESFGDTQYF. The rearrangement uses TRBV7-2 and TRBJ2-3; D is unresolved. V lost 1 base and J 5 bases, leaving 10 bases between the germline ends. This CDR3 spans 14 amino acids. From germline, CDR1 is SGHTA and CDR2 FQGNSA.

The chain recombines TRBV5-6 with TRBJ1-6; 8 bases are a match to TRBD1. The J segment lost 5 bases and the V segment lost 2 bases, leaving 9 bases of the junction unmatched. CDR1 and CDR2 (germline): SGHDT, YYEEEE. This CDR3 spans 17 amino acids. In DNA, the CDR3 is TGTGCCAGCAGCTTTTTTGGGACAGGTCCTAATAATTCACCCCTCCACTTT. It yields the protein CASSFFGTGPNNSPLHF.